Described below is a single TCR beta chain sequence and its context. Its matching antigen is unknown. The data stem from a study of beta chain features in type 1 diabetes. As for the study in general: Age, gender and cell yields were similar between patients and healthy donors.

Expressed TCRB transcripts were sequenced after all isolated RNA was converted to cDNA. Sequenced by immunoSEQ multiplex PCR; TCRdb stores in-frame clones only, minus some. The sample carries 200,000 to 300,000 clones, about a tenth recorded once. The CDR3 contains 14 residues. V was cut by 1 base and J by 6 bases, with 12 bases left in between. CDR1 and CDR2 from the germline V gene are SEHNR and FQNEAQ (reference sequence). The study, taken as a whole, reports: Among patients with Type 1 diabetes, TCRB CDR3s were moderately but significantly shorter in every one of the four CD4+ subsets.

The source is a man aged 30 to 39 with type 1 diabetes. The rearrangement links TRBV7-9 to TRBJ1-2; D possibly corresponds to TRBD1 (6 bases). Sequenced material: naive CD4+ T cells from blood. This CDR3 reads CASSLEWTADGYTF. The CDR3 nucleotides are TGTGCCAGCAGCTTAGAATGGACAGCGGATGGCTACACCTTC.